This T cell receptor beta chain is drawn from a study of cytotoxic CD8 clonotypes in ibrutinib-treated CLL. Overall study context: IGHV unmutated 17 to 18; relapsed/refractory 10 to 11; treatment-naive some 16.

CDR3 length equals 16 residues. Germline V gene data show CDR1 as MNHEY and CDR2 as SVGAGI. V lost 4 bases and J lost 5; bases outside the gene matches: 13. Sequencing was designed to attain a depth spanning 1 in 200,000 to 1 in 1 million T cells. Sequencing was performed with immunoSEQ multiplex PCR; in TCRdb, only in-frame clones are kept and a portion is missing. The sample records 35,000 to 40,000 clones, 71% being singletons. PBMCs were cryopreserved, and approximately 2 micrograms of genomic DNA from them went into TCR beta libraries. This rearrangement joins TRBV6-5 to TRBJ1-2; 7 nucleotides align to TRBD1. The TCR sequence derives from a human donor with chronic lymphocytic leukemia. Sample: PBMCs, taken at disease progression, from a patient treated with ibrutinib. The CDR3 sequence: CASSWGGQGGSYGYTF. As DNA, the CDR3 is TGTGCCAGCAGTTGGGGTGGGCAGGGGGGATCGTATGGCTACACCTTC.